Each of the 20 T cell receptor beta chains below was sequenced from the same sample in a study of blood T cell repertoires in COVID-19. Sequencing was performed with immunoSEQ multiplex PCR; in TCRdb, only in-frame clones are kept and a portion is missing. The sample records hundreds of thousands of clones, around nine tenths being singletons. Material: peripheral blood. These receptors were obtained from a woman in her seventies with COVID-19, enrolled during active disease.

The V gene is TRBV7-2, the J gene TRBJ2-1, with D unclear. This CDR3 is 13 amino acids long. CDR1 and CDR2 from the germline V gene are SGHTA and FQGNSA. Trimming left V 2 bases short and J 3 bases short, with 5 bases between. In nucleotides, the CDR3 is TGTGCCAGCAGCTTATTCTACTACAATGAGCAGTTCTTC. Residues: CASSLFYYNEQFF.

This chain uses TRBV7-9 with TRBJ2-3; the D gene is possibly TRBD1 (6 bases). Germline V lookup: CDR1 SEHNR, CDR2 FQNEAQ (reference sequence). Between the trimmed V and J ends, which lost 5 bases and 1 base, there was a span of 13 bases. There are 15 residues in the CDR3. This CDR3 reads CASSQDGTRTDTQYF. The CDR3 nucleotides are TGTGCCAGCAGCCAAGATGGGACACGCACAGATACGCAGTATTTT.

J is TRBJ2-3 and V is TRBV9, with 11 bases fitting TRBD1. CDR3 length equals 16 residues. Germline V gene sequence: CDR1 SGDLS, CDR2 YYNGEE. The J segment lost 3 bases and the V segment lost 3 bases, leaving 6 bases of the junction unmatched. The chain's CDR3 is CASSAGQGASTDTQYF. CDR3 sequence (DNA): TGTGCCAGCAGCGCCGGACAGGGGGCATCAACAGATACGCAGTATTTT.

This chain links TRBV27 with TRBJ2-3, with 9 positions matching TRBD2. Germline trimming cut 8 bases from V and 0 bases from J; bases unmatched to any gene: 21. The CDR3 length is 20 residues. CDR1 MNHEY and CDR2 SMNVEV come from the germline V gene (reference sequence). Here the CDR3 reads CASASNLASGATASTDTQYF. The CDR3 region has the DNA TGTGCCAGCGCCTCGAACCTCGCTAGCGGGGCAACCGCTAGCACAGATACGCAGTATTTT.

The chain carries TRBV5-1 and TRBJ2-3; D ambiguous. The length of the CDR3 is 14 residues. V was trimmed by 1 base and J by 2 bases, leaving 8 bases between them. Germline V gene sequence: CDR1 SGHRS, CDR2 YFSETQ. The CDR3 is CASSLFQITDTQYF. CDR3 nucleotide sequence: TGCGCCAGCAGCTTGTTCCAGATCACAGATACGCAGTATTTT.

The chain carries TRBV6-5 and TRBJ2-7; the match to TRBD2 covers 8 bases. Looked up from germline, CDR1 is MNHEY and CDR2 is SVGAGI. This CDR3 contains 14 residues. The V gene end was trimmed by 7 bases and the J gene end by 2 bases; junction bases not matched to a gene: 7. The CDR3 here is CASNTGGGPYEQYF. CDR3 coding DNA: TGTGCCAGCAATACCGGGGGGGGGCCCTACGAGCAGTACTTC.

The genes are TRBV5-8 and TRBJ1-5, with D perhaps matching TRBD1 (5 bases). Trimming left V 4 bases short and J 4 bases short, with 9 bases between. The germline V gene has CDR1 SGHTS and CDR2 YDEGEE. The CDR3 runs 13 residues. CDR3 in amino acids: CASSRDRNQPQHF. The CDR3 DNA reads as TGTGCCAGCAGCAGAGACAGAAATCAGCCCCAGCATTTT.

This clone has only one observation. The J gene is TRBJ1-1, the V gene TRBV9; no firm D call. The V end was cut by 3 bases, the J end by 7 bases, with 13 bases between. Germline V CDR1 and CDR2: SGDLS, YYNGEE. This CDR3 is built from 13 residues. The CDR3 region is CASSAAVQGEAFF. The CDR3 nucleotides read TGTGCCAGCAGCGCGGCGGTTCAAGGTGAAGCTTTCTTT.

The chain employs TRBV28 and TRBJ2-1; 7 bases are shared with TRBD1. Looked up from germline, CDR1 is MDHEN and CDR2 is SYDVKM. V gave up 3 bases and J gave up 8 bases; unmatched junction bases: 10. This CDR3 contains 15 residues. CDR3 region: CASSFRQGIFYEQFF. DNA of the CDR3: TGTGCCAGCAGTTTTAGACAGGGAATATTTTATGAGCAGTTCTTC.

The chain combines TRBV7-9 with TRBJ2-7, with 7 nucleotides matching TRBD1. J lost 2 bases, V lost 5 bases, and 6 bases had no gene match. Germline V CDR1 and CDR2: SEHNR, FQNEAQ (reference sequence). The CDR3 runs to 14 residues. This CDR3 is CASSPTGQPYEQYF. The CDR3 DNA is TGTGCCAGCAGCCCCACGGGACAGCCCTACGAGCAGTACTTC.

The chain has TRBV7-2 and TRBJ1-5; no reliable D call. CDR1 and CDR2 from the germline V gene are SGHTA and FQGNSA. V lost 5 bases and J 2 bases, leaving 16 bases between the germline ends. The CDR3 contains 16 residues. CDR3 in amino acids: CASSPDISWGNQPQHF. The CDR3 DNA sequence: TGTGCCAGCAGCCCCGACATATCTTGGGGCAATCAGCCCCAGCATTTT.

This rearrangement joins TRBV28 to TRBJ1-2; D ambiguous. V was pared by 3 bases and J by 8 bases, with 19 bases between. The germline CDR1 and CDR2 sequences are MDHEN and SYDVKM. The CDR3 has 15 residues. For the CDR3, the DNA is TGTGCCAGCAGTTTGAGCGTCGGGGAGTACGGGGGCTACACCTTC. Amino acid sequence: CASSLSVGEYGGYTF.

This clone was found once. V gene TRBV28 combines with J gene TRBJ1-6; a weak D match, TRBD1 (6 bases). Germline CDR1 reads MDHEN; CDR2 reads SYDVKM. This CDR3 contains 12 residues. Trimming left V 5 bases short and J 9 bases short, with 8 bases between. Here the CDR3 reads CASSNRVSPLHF. The CDR3 DNA reads TGTGCCAGCAGTAACAGGGTTTCACCCCTCCACTTT.

This chain connects TRBV29-1 to TRBJ1-1, with D tentatively TRBD1 (5 bases). The CDR3 extends over 12 amino acids. Germline CDR1 SQVTM, CDR2 ANQGSEA. V dropped 7 bases and J dropped 0 bases, with 9 bases sitting between them. The CDR3 sequence: CSGGRVNTEAFF. Here the CDR3 DNA reads TGCAGCGGGGGACGGGTGAACACTGAAGCTTTCTTT.

The gene calls are TRBV5-1 and TRBJ2-2; D may be TRBD1 (5 bases). The V gene's germline CDR1 is SGHRS and CDR2 YFSETQ. The CDR3 totals 15 residues. Trimming shortened V by 2 bases and J by 4 bases, and 12 bases separated the two germline ends. The CDR3 is CASSLPQGTTGELFF. CDR3 bases: TGCGCCAGCAGCTTACCGCAGGGTACCACCGGGGAGCTGTTTTTT.

J is TRBJ2-7 and V is TRBV5-8; 10 bases map to TRBD1. The CDR3 contains 12 residues. Germline CDR1 and CDR2: SGHTS and YDEGEE. With 5 bases clipped from V and 11 bases from J, the junction kept 7 bases outside the gene matches. CDR3 sequence (DNA): TGTGCCAGCAGACCATGGACAGGGGGAAAGTACTTC. This translates into CASRPWTGGKYF.

This chain connects TRBV28 to TRBJ1-4, with a possible D match to TRBD1 (5 bases). V shed 5 bases and J shed 7 bases, with 14 bases lying between them. The V gene's germline CDR1 is MDHEN and CDR2 SYDVKM. CDR3 length: 14 amino acids. The CDR3 region is CASSPGGRLEKLFF. For the CDR3, the DNA is TGTGCCAGCAGTCCCGGGGGTCGGCTTGAAAAACTGTTTTTT.

The chain recombines TRBV7-9 with TRBJ2-3; weak D call: TRBD1 (5 bases). The V end was cut by 2 bases, the J end by 2 bases, with 11 bases between. Germline assignment: CDR1 SEHNR and CDR2 FQNEAQ (reference sequence). This CDR3 comprises 15 residues. Here the CDR3 reads CASSLTGSSTDTQYF. CDR3 sequence (DNA): TGTGCCAGCAGCTTAACAGGATCTTCCACAGATACGCAGTATTTT.

The chain carries TRBV4-1 and TRBJ2-1, with D possibly matching TRBD2 (7 bases). Trimming cost V 1 base and J 5 bases, with 18 bases left between them. This CDR3 contains 17 residues. Germline loops: CDR1 MGHRA, CDR2 YSYEKL. This chain's CDR3 is CASSQVGGGGGNNEQFF. In nucleotides, the CDR3 is TGCGCCAGCAGCCAAGTGGGAGGAGGGGGGGGAAACAATGAGCAGTTCTTC.

A single count supports this clone. The V call is TRBV24-1, the J call TRBJ1-6; 11 nucleotides agree with TRBD1. In germline, CDR1 is KGHDR, CDR2 SFDVKD. V shed 9 bases, J shed 8 bases, and the junction held 5 bases outside the gene matches. The CDR3 totals 14 residues. The CDR3 reads CATAPGQGDSPLHF. In DNA, the CDR3 is TGTGCCACCGCACCGGGACAGGGGGATTCACCCCTCCACTTT.